What follows describes a single T cell receptor beta chain. Its target is unknown. This specimen belongs to a study of circulating and synovial CD4+ cells in juvenile arthritis. Findings of the study overall: Overlap with synovium rose as more T cells were sequenced. CPL and bulk CD4 samples differed at least tenfold in T cell genomes. The pathogenic-like versus bulk T cell difference escaped Vbeta family analysis.

Germline V gene sequence: CDR1 LGHNT, CDR2 FRNRAP. V was clipped by 3 bases and J by 6 bases; unmatched bases: 0. The CDR3 is 12 amino acids. Some clones are missing from TCRdb's copy, which holds only in-frame ones; the method was immunoSEQ multiplex PCR. Found here are around 30,000 clones, about 95% of them singletons; the top ten hold roughly 0.74%. The receptor comes from a human donor with juvenile idiopathic arthritis. The rearrangement uses TRBV12-5 and TRBJ2-7; 9 bases agree with TRBD2. The sequenced sample was CD4+ T cells from blood. In DNA, the CDR3 is TGTGCTAGTGGTTTTAGCGGGGGCGAGCAGTACTTC. Translating it yields CASGFSGGEQYF.